The rows below give T cell receptor beta chains drawn from one sample of a study of T cells in localized non-small cell lung cancer. The data were produced by immunoSEQ multiplex PCR, yet TCRdb's version contains in-frame clones alone and is incomplete. The table records under 45,000 clones, about 80% of them present only once. This material consisted of PBMCs, taken before any cancer treatment. The receptors originated from a man aged 35 to 69 with stage II lung adenocarcinoma. Both conserved end residues are part of each CDR3. The order of the fields is J gene, D gene, clone size, V gene, CDR3 DNA, CDR3 protein. A D gene is named only where the DNA matches it firmly. Expanded clones get a size class; other rows say once, few or many, or leave the size out.

J: TRBJ1-2
D: -
size: -
V: TRBV15
DNA: TGTGCCACCAGCAGAGGGTCCGGGACCTACGGCTACACCTTC
CDR3: CATSRGSGTYGYTF

J: TRBJ1-2
D: -
size: -
V: TRBV4-2
DNA: TGTGCCAGCAGCCAAGACAGGGGAAGGGTCTATGGCTACACCTTC
CDR3: CASSQDRGRVYGYTF

J: TRBJ2-7
D: -
size: -
V: TRBV7-2
DNA: TGTGCCAGCAGCTTAGAGGACTTGAGATACGAGCAGTACTTC
CDR3: CASSLEDLRYEQYF

J: TRBJ2-7
D: -
size: -
V: TRBV6-6
DNA: TGTGCCAGCAGTTACTCGGGTCTTTACGAGCAGTACTTC
CDR3: CASSYSGLYEQYF

J: TRBJ2-1
D: -
size: few
V: TRBV7-9
DNA: TGTGCCAGCAGCCAGGACGATGAGCAGTTCTTC
CDR3: CASSQDDEQFF

J: TRBJ1-5
D: TRBD1
size: -
V: TRBV2
DNA: TGCGCCAGCACCCGGGACAGCCCAAGGGTTCAGCCCCAGCATTTT
CDR3: CASTRDSPRVQPQHF

J: TRBJ1-5
D: -
size: -
V: TRBV7-2
DNA: TGTGCCAGTGGAGAAGCTGCCAATAGCAATCAGCCCCAGCATTTT
CDR3: CASGEAANSNQPQHF

J: TRBJ2-1
D: -
size: -
V: TRBV11-3
DNA: TGTGCCAGCAGCCCCGACGCCGCGGGCAGGTACAATGAGCAGTTCTTC
CDR3: CASSPDAAGRYNEQFF

J: TRBJ2-7
D: TRBD2
size: -
V: TRBV11-2
DNA: TGTGCCAGCAGCCAAGGACTAGCGGCCTACGAGCAGTACTTC
CDR3: CASSQGLAAYEQYF

J: TRBJ2-5
D: TRBD2
size: few
V: TRBV5-4
DNA: TGTGCCAGCAGCCTGAAGCGGGGAGCTCAAGAGACCCAGTACTTC
CDR3: CASSLKRGAQETQYF

J: TRBJ2-2
D: -
size: -
V: TRBV5-1
DNA: TGCGCCAGCAGCCCGCTGACCCTCACCGGGGAGCTGTTTTTT
CDR3: CASSPLTLTGELFF

J: TRBJ2-7
D: -
size: -
V: TRBV7-4
DNA: TGTGCCAGCAGCACCTTGAGTCGAGGGGGGTACGAGCAGTACTTC
CDR3: CASSTLSRGGYEQYF

J: TRBJ2-3
D: -
size: -
V: TRBV7-8
DNA: TGTGCCAGCACCTCTAGCACAGATACGCAGTATTTT
CDR3: CASTSSTDTQYF

J: TRBJ2-3
D: -
size: -
V: TRBV12-5
DNA: TGTGCTAGTGGTCCTATAGCGCGCCCTAGCACAGATACGCAGTATTTT
CDR3: CASGPIARPSTDTQYF

J: TRBJ2-5
D: -
size: -
V: TRBV18
DNA: TGTGCCAGCTCACCTAAACGGACAAACCAAGAGACCCAGTACTTC
CDR3: CASSPKRTNQETQYF

J: TRBJ2-7
D: -
size: -
V: TRBV27
DNA: TGTGCCAGCAGTTTATACGGGAGTGGCAACGAGCAGTACTTC
CDR3: CASSLYGSGNEQYF

J: TRBJ1-6
D: -
size: -
V: TRBV28
DNA: TGTGCCAGCAGTTTAGAAAGCTCCTATAATTCACCCCTCCACTTT
CDR3: CASSLESSYNSPLHF

J: TRBJ2-1
D: -
size: once
V: TRBV7-2
DNA: TGTGCCAGCAGTTATTACAACAATGAGCAGTTCTTC
CDR3: CASSYYNNEQFF

J: TRBJ2-3
D: -
size: -
V: TRBV2
DNA: TGTGCCAGCAGAGAGGGACCGCCCCACACAGATACGCAGTATTTT
CDR3: CASREGPPHTDTQYF

J: TRBJ1-5
D: TRBD1
size: -
V: TRBV4-2
DNA: TGTGCCAGCAGCCAAGTAGTGGGCAGGGGGCTGGGTCAGCCCCAGCATTTT
CDR3: CASSQVVGRGLGQPQHF

J: TRBJ2-7
D: -
size: -
V: TRBV7-3
DNA: TGTGCCAGCAGCTCGGGACTCTTATCCTACGAGCAGTACTTC
CDR3: CASSSGLLSYEQYF

J: TRBJ2-3
D: TRBD2
size: few
V: TRBV4-2
DNA: TGTGCCAGCAGCCTACTCGGGACTAGCGGGGATCCCACAGATACGCAGTATTTT
CDR3: CASSLLGTSGDPTDTQYF

J: TRBJ1-1
D: -
size: -
V: TRBV19
DNA: TGTGCCAGTAGTATAGTGTGGGTGAACACTGAAGCTTTCTTT
CDR3: CASSIVWVNTEAFF

J: TRBJ2-1
D: -
size: -
V: TRBV7-9
DNA: TGTGCCAGCAGCTTAAGGGGGGGTGAGGAGGGTGAGCAGTTCTTC
CDR3: CASSLRGGEEGEQFF

J: TRBJ1-1
D: -
size: -
V: TRBV2
DNA: TGTGCCAGCAGTCAAACAGGGATGAACACTGAAGCTTTCTTT
CDR3: CASSQTGMNTEAFF

J: TRBJ1-1
D: -
size: -
V: TRBV5-4
DNA: TGTGCCAGCAGCATCACCGCCGAGAACACTGAAGCTTTCTTT
CDR3: CASSITAENTEAFF

J: TRBJ2-5
D: -
size: -
V: TRBV29-1
DNA: TGCAGCGCCGTAGGGGGACGGCGCTCGCTGGAGACCCAGTACTTC
CDR3: CSAVGGRRSLETQYF

J: TRBJ1-5
D: TRBD1
size: few
V: TRBV5-8
DNA: TGTGCCAGCAGCAAATTCCAGGGGGCTGGCAATCAGCCCCAGCATTTT
CDR3: CASSKFQGAGNQPQHF

J: TRBJ2-7
D: TRBD1
size: -
V: TRBV4-3
DNA: TGCGCCAGCACCCCCTTCCGGGACAGCTACGAGCAGTACTTC
CDR3: CASTPFRDSYEQYF

J: TRBJ1-5
D: -
size: -
V: TRBV6-5
DNA: TGTGCCAGCAGAGAGCAGTCGACCTTCAATCAGCCCCAGCATTTT
CDR3: CASREQSTFNQPQHF

J: TRBJ2-7
D: -
size: -
V: TRBV5-6
DNA: TGTGCCAGCAGCGGGCCGCTGGTTGGGTCCTACGAGCAGTACTTC
CDR3: CASSGPLVGSYEQYF